The clone carrying this TCR beta chain was seen only once. Its antigen is unknown. These data belong to a study of cytomegalovirus exposure and HLA in healthy donors. Here immunoSEQ multiplex PCR was the method, and the copy in TCRdb shows in-frame clones only, minus some. The sample has 65,000 to 95,000 clones, approximately 95% seen once; the top ten hold about 3%. The CDR3 has 17 amino acids. V lost 2 bases and J lost 0, with 16 bases in between. Germline V gene data show CDR1 as SEHNR and CDR2 as FQNEAQ (reference sequence). Study-wide results and limits: In vitro assays verified that a few CMV-associated chains recognized CMV antigens specifically.

The sequenced material came from PBMCs. The chain couples TRBV7-9 to TRBJ1-1; D possibly corresponds to TRBD1 (6 bases). The source is a man younger than 30 in good health and CMV-seronegative. Here the CDR3 DNA reads TGTGCCAGCAGCTTAACAGGGCTCCAAGTTCTGAACACTGAAGCTTTCTTT. Translated: CASSLTGLQVLNTEAFF.